Included here is one TCR beta chain sequence, with context. Its antigen is unknown. This CDR3 comprises 14 residues. The germline V gene has CDR1 SGHDT and CDR2 YYEEEE. The entry originates in a study of T cells expressing NK-cell markers. Regarding the study as a whole: Several donors likewise had their CD3+CD56-NKG2C+ fraction led by these clonotypes.

Template switching by 5'RACE with UMIs generated the TCR beta cDNA. One entry per CDR3 protein, without DNA, is what TCRdb gives after re-calling the 5' RACE reads. Its clone listing holds roughly 180,000 distinct CDR3 sequences. V is TRBV5-6 and J is TRBJ2-1; TCRdb names TRBD2, which stays unverified in the absence of DNA. This sequence originates from a woman between 18 and 75 years old in good health. The sequenced sample was blood T cells: a sorted CD56 or NKG2C T cell subset, CD4+ or CD8+ T cells, or bulk PBMC T cells (not recorded which). This CDR3 reads CASSHGLAYNEQFF. Complete variable domain (other parts from reference TRBV5-6 and TRBJ2-1): DAGVTQSPTHLIKTRGQQVTLRCSPKSGHDTVSWYQQALGQGPQFIFQYYEEEERQRGNFPDRFSGHQFPNYSSELNVNALLLGDSALYLCASSHGLAYNEQFFGPGTRLTVL.